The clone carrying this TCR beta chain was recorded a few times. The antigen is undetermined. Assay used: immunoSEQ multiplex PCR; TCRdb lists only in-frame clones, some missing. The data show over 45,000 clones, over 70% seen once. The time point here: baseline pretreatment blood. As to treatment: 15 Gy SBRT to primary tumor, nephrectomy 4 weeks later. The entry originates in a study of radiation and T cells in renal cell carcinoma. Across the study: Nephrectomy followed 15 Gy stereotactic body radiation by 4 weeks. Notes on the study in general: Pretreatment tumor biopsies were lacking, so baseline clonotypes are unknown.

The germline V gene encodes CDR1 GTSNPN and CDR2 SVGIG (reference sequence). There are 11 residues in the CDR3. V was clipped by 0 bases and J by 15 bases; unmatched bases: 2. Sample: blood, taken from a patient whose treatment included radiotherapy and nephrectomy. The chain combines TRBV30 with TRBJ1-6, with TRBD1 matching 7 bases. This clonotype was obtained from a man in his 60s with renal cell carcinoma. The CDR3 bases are TGTGCCTGGAGTGTAGGGACAGTCCTCCACTTT. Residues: CAWSVGTVLHF.